What follows are 8 T cell receptor beta chains derived from one specimen sequenced in a study of blood T cell repertoires in COVID-19. TCRdb's table, derived via immunoSEQ multiplex PCR, lists solely in-frame clones and lacks some. The sample shows about 190,000 clones, 76% of them seen only once. Sequencing input: PBMCs or T cells enriched from blood (not recorded which). The origin of the receptors is a woman in her forties or fifties with acute COVID-19.

The sample holds a few counts of this clone. The chain links TRBV7-2 to TRBJ2-7, with 11 bases matching TRBD2. V shed 9 bases, J shed 2 bases, and the junction held 15 bases outside the gene matches. CDR1 and CDR2 from the germline V gene are SGHTA and FQGNSA. The CDR3 extends over 17 amino acids. The CDR3 DNA reads as TGTGCCAGAAAGGGGCTAGCGGGGGGACCGGTAACCTACGAGCAGTACGTC. Translated, it gives CARKGLAGGPVTYEQYV.

This chain joins TRBV3-1 (or the pseudogene TRBV3-2) and TRBJ1-2; D not certain. Germline V gene sequence: CDR1 LGHDT, CDR2 YNNKEL (reference sequence). The V and J ends lost 2 bases and 7 bases respectively, with 8 bases between them. CDR3 length: 12 amino acids. CDR3 bases: TGTGCCAGCAGCCAAACGGGAACTGGCTACACCTTC. As protein: CASSQTGTGYTF.

The count of this clone is one. CDR3 sequence: CATSDLRDQTSADTQYF. In nucleotides, the CDR3 is TGTGCCACCAGTGATTTGCGGGATCAGACGTCGGCAGATACGCAGTATTTT. J is TRBJ2-3 and V is TRBV24-1, with TRBD2 as a possible D gene (5 bases). Germline assignment: CDR1 KGHDR and CDR2 SFDVKD. Trimming removed 0 bases at V and 4 bases at J, with 16 bases between. The length of the CDR3 is 17 residues.

The chain combines TRBV5-6 with TRBJ1-5; D is ambiguous. Trimming pared 0 bases from V and 7 bases from J, leaving 14 bases between. CDR1 SGHDT and CDR2 YYEEEE come from the germline V gene. CDR3 length: 15 residues. This chain's CDR3 is CASSLGTGEYQPQHF. The CDR3 nucleotides read TGTGCCAGCAGCTTGGGGACGGGAGAGTACCAGCCCCAGCATTTT.

The chain combines TRBV28 with TRBJ2-1, with TRBD1 matching over 7 bases. With V trimmed by 8 bases and J by 5 bases, 0 bases remained unmatched. This CDR3 region has 11 residues. The germline V gene encodes CDR1 MDHEN and CDR2 SYDVKM. The CDR3 loop is CASGTDNEQFF. The CDR3, as DNA: TGTGCCAGCGGGACAGACAATGAGCAGTTCTTC.

The chain recombines TRBV6-1 with TRBJ1-1, with D maybe TRBD1 (6 bases). Germline CDR1 MNHNS, CDR2 SASEGT. The CDR3 contains 16 residues. V shed 0 bases and J shed 4 bases, with 15 bases lying between them. The CDR3 protein is CASSEARTATGTEAFF. The CDR3 DNA reads as TGTGCCAGCAGTGAAGCACGGACAGCAACAGGCACTGAAGCTTTCTTT.

The chain has TRBV7-9 and TRBJ1-4; 10 bases line up with TRBD1. Germline trimming cut 4 bases from V and 5 bases from J; bases unmatched to any gene: 4. Germline V gene lookup returns CDR1 SEHNR and CDR2 FQNEAQ (reference sequence). The CDR3 runs to 15 residues. The CDR3 region is CASSYGTGVNEKLFF. The CDR3 coding sequence is TGTGCCAGCAGCTACGGGACAGGGGTCAATGAAAAACTGTTTTTT. Using reference TRBV7-9 and TRBJ1-4 for the parts outside the CDR3, the full variable domain is DTGVSQNPRHKITKRGQNVTFRCDPISEHNRLYWYRQTLGQGPEFLTYFQNEAQLEKSRLLSDRFSAERPKGSFSTLEIQRTEQGDSAMYLCASSYGTGVNEKLFFGSGTQLSVL.

About this clone: This sample includes further DNA sequences coding for the same CDR3. This chain uses TRBV2 with TRBJ2-5, with 10 nucleotides matching TRBD1. The J segment lost 2 bases and the V segment lost 5 bases, leaving 2 bases of the junction unmatched. There are 14 residues in the CDR3. Germline CDR1 SNHLY, CDR2 FYNNEI. The CDR3: CASSRDRGQETQYF. DNA for the CDR3: TGTGCCAGCAGTCGGGACAGGGGACAAGAGACCCAGTACTTC. Full variable domain (missing parts from reference TRBV2 and TRBJ2-5): EPEVTQTPSHQVTQMGQEVILRCVPISNHLYFYWYRQILGQKVEFLVSFYNNEISEKSEIFDDQFSVERPDGSNFTLKIRSTKLEDSAMYFCASSRDRGQETQYFGPGTRLLVL.